The 5 T cell receptor beta chains below come from one sample, sequenced in a study of blood T cell repertoires in COVID-19 (dated by TCRdb to the early 2020s). Library creation used the immunoSEQ multiplex PCR assay. TCRdb holds this immuneACCESS table with in-frame rearrangements only. Some clones are missing; in checked studies, unresolved V genes explain under half, and the rest has no known cause. The sample records tens of thousands of clones, roughly nine tenths of which are singletons. The top ten clones comprise over 15% of the sample. Sequenced sample: peripheral blood. Source of these receptors: a woman aged 55-69 years with COVID-19, enrolled during active disease.

The chain is built from TRBV11-3 and TRBJ2-3, with 10 positions matching TRBD1. Trimming removed 5 bases from V and 4 bases from J; junction bases left unmatched: 9. The germline V gene encodes CDR1 SGHNT and CDR2 YENEEA. The CDR3 consists of 16 residues. This chain's CDR3 is CASSPRTGGRADTQYF. CDR3 DNA sequence: TGTGCCAGCAGCCCCCGGACAGGGGGGAGGGCAGATACGCAGTATTTT.

The rearrangement links TRBV5-1 to TRBJ1-6; no firm D call. Trimming took off 4 bases at V and 2 bases at J, with 10 bases between the two ends. The germline V gene encodes CDR1 SGHRS and CDR2 YFSETQ. The CDR3 totals 15 residues. CDR3 loop: CASSLGGAYNSPLHF. CDR3 bases: TGCGCCAGCAGCCTGGGTGGAGCCTATAATTCACCCCTCCACTTT.

The genes are TRBV9 and TRBJ1-4, with no clear D. Germline CDR1 and CDR2: SGDLS and YYNGEE. Trimming removed 4 bases from V and 6 bases from J, with 16 bases in between. The CDR3 loop spans 15 amino acids. The CDR3 sequence is CASSPHIEGYEKLFF. CDR3 bases: TGTGCCAGCAGCCCCCACATAGAGGGTTATGAAAAACTGTTTTTT.

Only one count was recorded for this clone. In nucleotides, the CDR3 is TGTGCCAGCAGCTCATACGGGACAGCGAGGGAGGCTTTCTTT. Amino acid sequence: CASSSYGTAREAFF. The chain joins TRBV7-2 to TRBJ1-1, with 7 nucleotides matching TRBD1. V shed 4 bases, J shed 11 bases, and the junction held 13 bases outside the gene matches. There are 14 residues in the CDR3. The germline V gene encodes CDR1 SGHTA and CDR2 FQGNSA. The full variable domain, with the rest looked up from reference TRBV7-2 and TRBJ1-1, is GAGVSQSPSNKVTEKGKDVELRCDPISGHTALYWYRQSLGQGLEFLIYFQGNSAPDKSGLPSDRFSAERTGGSVSTLTIQRTQQEDSAVYLCASSSYGTAREAFFGQGTRLTVV.

The chain joins TRBV18 to TRBJ2-7; 15 positions match TRBD2. The CDR3 sequence is 16 residues long. The V gene end was trimmed by 3 bases and the J gene end by 5 bases; junction bases not matched to a gene: 5. From germline, CDR1 is KGHSH and CDR2 LQKENI. CDR3 bases: TGTGCCAGCTCACCCCTAGGACTAGCGGGGGGGGACGAGCAGTACTTC. It encodes CASSPLGLAGGDEQYF.